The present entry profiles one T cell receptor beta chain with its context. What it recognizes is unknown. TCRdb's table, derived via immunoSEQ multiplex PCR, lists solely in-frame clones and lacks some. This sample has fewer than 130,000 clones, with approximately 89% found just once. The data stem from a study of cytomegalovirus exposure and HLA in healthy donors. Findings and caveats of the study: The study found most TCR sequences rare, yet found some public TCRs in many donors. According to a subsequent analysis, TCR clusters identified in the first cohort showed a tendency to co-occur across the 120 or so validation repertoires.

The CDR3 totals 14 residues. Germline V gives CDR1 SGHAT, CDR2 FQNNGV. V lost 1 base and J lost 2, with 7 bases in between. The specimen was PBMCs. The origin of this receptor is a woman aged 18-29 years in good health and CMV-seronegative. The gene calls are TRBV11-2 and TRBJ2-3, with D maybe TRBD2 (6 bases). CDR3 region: CASSLGGDTDTQYF. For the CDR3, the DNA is TGTGCCAGCAGCTTAGGGGGGGACACAGATACGCAGTATTTT.